The source of this T cell receptor (beta chain) is a study of OX40 agonist ivuxolimab in advanced cancers. Concerning the study at large: The costimulatory receptor OX40 (CD134) was targeted by ivuxolimab, a fully human IgG2 agonistic monoclonal antibody. Of the approximately 53 patients in dose escalation, around 20 had hepatocellular carcinoma, some 15 had melanoma, 9 had renal cell carcinoma and 9 had head and neck cancer. Peripheral TCRbeta sequencing was intended to test whether TCR sequence diversity was altered and clonal T-cell expansion was caused by ivuxolimab. Prior anti-PD-1, anti-PD-L1 or anti-CTLA-4 therapy was permitted, and checkpoint inhibitors had been received by about 36% of dose-escalation patients. The paper describes the monotherapy dose-escalation part (N of about 54 patients) of the phase I trial of ivuxolimab. Partial responses occurred in three dose-escalation patients: two with cutaneous melanoma and one with hepatocellular carcinoma. Intravenous ivuxolimab was administered to patients every 2 weeks at six dose levels: 0.01, 0.1, 0.3, 1.5, 3 and 10 mg/kg. The dose-escalation cohort was 82.7% male with a mean age of approximately 60 years, ranging from about 20 to 85.

The paper's findings and limits, for the study overall: In the 0.1-3.0 mg/kg groups, partial responders were among the patients with the lowest normalized peripheral clonal expansion, particularly in CD8+ T cells. At doses of 0.1 to 3.0 mg/kg, clonal expansion of both CD4+ and CD8+ T cells in blood was seen between baseline and week 6. Low levels of normalized T-cell clonal expansion were also shown by some nonresponding patients. After ivuxolimab, more expanded clones were found on average in CD8+ T cells than in CD4+ T cells. The antigen specificity of the peripheral T cells that underwent clonal expansion was not determined.

Note on this clone: Its specific antigen is unknown. Per-nucleotide qualities are absent, and no much larger clonotype sits a single base away.

Genomic DNA was extracted from sorted cells for sequencing of the TCRbeta CDR3 region. TCRbeta CDR3 regions were sequenced using the immunoSEQ Assay. TCRdb carries this immuneACCESS record with in-frame sequences only. Its versions omit some clonotypes, under half of them owing to an unresolved V gene in the studies checked, with the rest unexplained. Present in this sample are approximately 77,000 clones, under 90% of which were seen just once. Jointly, the top ten make up under 7% of the sample. Inclusive of the bounding cysteine and phenylalanine, the CDR3 is 14 residues long. Solely the CDR3 DNA is kept, with 42 bases framed from the first base. The germline V gene supplies CDR1 SGHRS and CDR2 YFSETQ. Cut back by 4 bases and 0 bases, the V and J ends lie 10 bases apart. The trial excluded patients who had a history of autoimmune disease or who were on systemic immunosuppression. Peripheral blood for TCR sequencing was collected from all dose cohorts at baseline, on cycle 4 day 1, and on cycle 7 day 1. The samples were drawn from a first-in-human, open-label, multicenter phase I dose-escalation trial of ivuxolimab. Adults with locally advanced or metastatic head and neck squamous cell, hepatocellular, melanoma or renal cell carcinoma were enrolled in the trial. Before TCR sequencing, CD4+ T cells and CD8+ T cells from peripheral blood were sorted into separate populations.

The source was CD4+ or CD8+ T cells sorted from blood, collected in a trial of the OX40 agonist ivuxolimab. The rearrangement joined TRBV5-1 to TRBJ1-1, with the D segment identity uncertain. This sequence was found in an adult with an advanced solid tumor such as melanoma, head and neck, liver or kidney cancer. The DNA is TGCGCCAGCAGCGTAAGTGACTTGAACACTGAAGCTTTCTTT. It encodes CASSVSDLNTEAFF.